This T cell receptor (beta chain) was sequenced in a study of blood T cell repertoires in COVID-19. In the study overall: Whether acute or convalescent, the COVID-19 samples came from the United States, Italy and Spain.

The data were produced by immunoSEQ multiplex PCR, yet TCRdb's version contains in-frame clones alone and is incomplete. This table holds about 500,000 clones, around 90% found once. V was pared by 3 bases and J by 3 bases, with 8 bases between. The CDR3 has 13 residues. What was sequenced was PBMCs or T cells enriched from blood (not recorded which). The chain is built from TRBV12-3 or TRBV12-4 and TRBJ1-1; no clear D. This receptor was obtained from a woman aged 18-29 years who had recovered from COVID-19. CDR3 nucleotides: TGTGCCAGCAGTTTTCGGCGGTACACTGAAGCTTTCTTT. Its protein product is CASSFRRYTEAFF.